This is a list of T cell receptor beta chains from one sample in a study of CD8 T cells in ankylosing spondylitis. One entry per CDR3 protein, called by TCRdb with MiXCR from the 5' RACE reads. Found here are about 360,000 distinct CDR3 sequences, about 20% of them singletons; the top ten hold roughly 13%. Sequenced material: blood, either unsorted or a sorted T cell fraction (not recorded which). These receptors were obtained from a male donor with ankylosing spondylitis or in good health (not recorded which). The CDR3 runs from the conserved cysteine through the conserved F or W. Each record gives: clone size, V gene, J gene, D gene, CDR3 protein, CDR3 DNA. D genes are given only for firm matches. Not all rows give a size; the values are once, few, many and, for expanded clones, a class.

>.|TRBV11-2|TRBJ2-5|TRBD1
CASSLEGQGQETQYF
TGTGCCAGCAGCTTAGAGGGACAGGGACAAGAGACCCAGTACTTC
>.|TRBV12-3/TRBV12-4|TRBJ1-4|.
CASSLSQMGIYNEKLFF
TGTGCCAGCAGTTTGTCCCAGATGGGGATTTATAATGAAAAACTGTTTTTT
>.|TRBV4-1|TRBJ2-5|TRBD2
CASKAGGQETQYF
TGCGCCAGCAAAGCGGGGGGGCAAGAGACCCAGTACTTC
>few|TRBV7-9|TRBJ1-1|TRBD1
CASSSPRDSYRGAFF
TGTGCCAGCAGCTCCCCCCGGGACAGTTACCGGGGAGCTTTCTTT
>many|TRBV20-1|TRBJ2-2|.
CSAYPKGKAGELFF
TGCAGTGCTTACCCGAAGGGCAAGGCCGGGGAGCTGTTTTTT
>few|TRBV6-1|TRBJ2-7|.
CASSGTAEQYF
TGTGCCAGCAGTGGGACAGCCGAGCAGTACTTC
>few|TRBV13|TRBJ2-3|.
CASSALESGDTQYF
TGTGCCAGCAGCGCCCTCGAGTCAGGAGATACGCAGTATTTT
>.|TRBV20-1|TRBJ2-2|TRBD2
CSARDPLAGVTGELFF
TGCAGTGCTAGAGATCCCCTAGCGGGGGTTACCGGGGAGCTGTTTTTT
>once|TRBV30|TRBJ2-2|TRBD2
CAWTGLAGTGELFF
TGTGCCTGGACCGGACTAGCGGGGACCGGGGAGCTGTTTTTT
>few|TRBV9|TRBJ2-2|TRBD1
CASSRTGAGTGELFF
TGTGCCAGCAGCCGAACAGGGGCCGGCACCGGGGAGCTGTTTTTT
>many|TRBV5-1|TRBJ2-1|TRBD2
CASSATSGGYQFF
TGCGCCAGCAGCGCAACTAGCGGGGGGTACCAGTTCTTC
>.|TRBV28|TRBJ2-7|TRBD1
CASSLMDRTYSYEQYF
TGTGCCAGCAGTTTGATGGACAGGACTTACTCCTACGAGCAGTACTTC
>few|TRBV29-1|TRBJ2-1|TRBD2
CSVEGQAWEGSYNEQFF
TGCAGCGTTGAAGGGCAGGCCTGGGAGGGCTCCTACAATGAGCAGTTCTTC
>.|TRBV10-3|TRBJ2-1|.
CAISAGGTIYNEQFF
TGTGCCATCAGTGCCGGGGGAACCATATACAATGAGCAGTTCTTC
>.|TRBV29-1|TRBJ2-7|TRBD2
CSVDSGLETYEQYF
TGCAGCGTTGACTCGGGACTAGAGACCTACGAGCAGTACTTC
>.|TRBV12-3/TRBV12-4|TRBJ2-7|TRBD2
CASSQSGGLGYEQYF
TGTGCCAGCAGCCAGTCGGGGGGGCTGGGATACGAGCAGTACTTC
>.|TRBV7-7|TRBJ2-1|TRBD2
CASSLGASGAYNEQFF
TGTGCCAGCAGCTTAGGGGCTAGCGGGGCCTACAATGAGCAGTTCTTC
>.|TRBV29-1|TRBJ2-1|TRBD2
CSVDAGGPSNEQFF
TGCAGCGTTGACGCGGGGGGGCCCTCCAATGAGCAGTTCTTC
>few|TRBV10-3|TRBJ1-3|.
CAIRDQAALGNTIYF
TGTGCCATCAGGGACCAGGCGGCACTTGGAAACACCATATATTTT
>.|TRBV20-1|TRBJ2-7|TRBD1
CSARDGVRGIYPNEQYF
TGCAGTGCTAGAGATGGAGTCAGGGGGATTTATCCCAACGAGCAGTACTTC
>.|TRBV15|TRBJ2-3|.
CATSRDGPGEGKADTQYF
TGTGCCACCAGCAGAGATGGGCCAGGCGAGGGTAAAGCAGATACGCAGTATTTT
>few|TRBV4-1|TRBJ2-7|.
CASSQGVSTAVYEQYF
TGCGCCAGCAGCCAAGGGGTCTCAACAGCCGTATACGAGCAGTACTTC
>many|TRBV6-4|TRBJ2-5|TRBD2
CASSEGFKTSGVKETQYF
TGTGCCAGCAGTGAGGGGTTTAAGACTAGCGGGGTTAAAGAGACCCAGTACTTC
>few|TRBV30|TRBJ2-7|.
CAWGGAIYEQYF
TGTGCCTGGGGGGGCGCAATCTACGAGCAGTACTTC
>.|TRBV4-2|TRBJ2-1|.
CASSQTDTYSYNEQFF
TGTGCCAGCAGCCAAACCGACACCTACTCCTACAATGAGCAGTTCTTC
>.|TRBV7-8|TRBJ2-3|.
CASSLGVLRTDTQYF
TGTGCCAGCAGCTTAGGGGTCCTGCGCACAGATACGCAGTATTTT
>.|TRBV7-9|TRBJ2-7|.
CASSLGRGQRLEQYF
TGTGCCAGCAGCCTTGGGAGGGGACAAAGGCTCGAGCAGTACTTC
>many|TRBV5-6|TRBJ2-1|.
CASSLWGNSYNEQFF
TGTGCCAGCAGCTTGTGGGGAAACTCCTACAATGAGCAGTTCTTC
>.|TRBV29-1|TRBJ1-2|.
CSVARVGGYTF
TGCAGCGTTGCTCGGGTGGGTGGCTACACCTTC
>few|TRBV15|TRBJ2-7|.
CATSWPSSYEQYF
TGTGCCACCAGCTGGCCTTCCTCCTACGAGCAGTACTTC
>few|TRBV11-3|TRBJ2-1|TRBD1
CASSLGQGDSDEQFF
TGTGCCAGCAGCTTGGGACAGGGGGATAGCGATGAGCAGTTCTTC
>.|TRBV20-1|TRBJ1-1|.
CSARAGYLQGNTEAFF
TGCAGTGCTAGAGCGGGATACCTCCAGGGGAACACTGAAGCTTTCTTT
>few|TRBV9|TRBJ2-1|.
CASSAPGDGSYNEQFF
TGTGCCAGCAGCGCCCCGGGGGATGGCTCCTACAATGAGCAGTTCTTC
>.|TRBV21-1|TRBJ2-3|.
CASTQTRSSTDTQYF
TGTGCCAGCACACAAACGCGGAGCAGCACAGATACGCAGTATTTT
>many|TRBV7-9|TRBJ2-1|TRBD2
CASSLGGGVYNEQFF
TGTGCCAGCAGCTTGGGCGGGGGGGTTTACAATGAGCAGTTCTTC
>few|TRBV20-1|TRBJ2-2|.
CSALAPNTGELFF
TGCAGTGCTCTAGCGCCGAACACCGGGGAGCTGTTTTTT
>.|TRBV11-2|TRBJ2-1|.
CASSLSLGSSNEQFF
TGTGCCAGCAGCTTAAGTCTGGGTTCGAGTAATGAGCAGTTCTTC
>.|TRBV12-3/TRBV12-4|TRBJ2-5|.
CASSGWPGKTQYF
TGTGCCAGCAGTGGGTGGCCCGGGAAGACCCAGTACTTC
>.|TRBV24-1|TRBJ2-1|.
CATSSAGEQFF
TGTGCCACCAGTTCGGCGGGTGAGCAGTTCTTC
>many|TRBV6-1|TRBJ2-1|.
CASSEDAGGRGEQFF
TGTGCCAGCAGTGAAGATGCCGGGGGTCGGGGTGAGCAGTTCTTC
>.|TRBV7-9|TRBJ2-1|.
CASPPPQGISEQFF
TGTGCCAGCCCTCCACCGCAGGGAATTAGTGAGCAGTTCTTC
>few|TRBV29-1|TRBJ2-3|.
CSVGGGRTDTQYF
TGCAGCGTTGGGGGGGGCCGCACAGATACGCAGTATTTT
>once|TRBV4-1|TRBJ2-5|.
CASSQEHRTQETQYF
TGCGCCAGCAGCCAAGAGCACAGAACCCAAGAGACCCAGTACTTC
>few|TRBV20-1|TRBJ2-3|TRBD2
CSAATSGGADTQYF
TGCAGTGCTGCCACTAGCGGGGGGGCAGATACGCAGTATTTT
>once|TRBV7-8|TRBJ2-5|TRBD2
CASSLVGWLAGGRQETQYF
TGTGCCAGCAGCTTAGTAGGTTGGCTAGCGGGGGGGCGTCAAGAGACCCAGTACTTC
>few|TRBV28|TRBJ2-7|.
CASSSRGPLSYEQYF
TGTGCCAGCAGTTCGCGGGGGCCCCTCTCCTACGAGCAGTACTTC